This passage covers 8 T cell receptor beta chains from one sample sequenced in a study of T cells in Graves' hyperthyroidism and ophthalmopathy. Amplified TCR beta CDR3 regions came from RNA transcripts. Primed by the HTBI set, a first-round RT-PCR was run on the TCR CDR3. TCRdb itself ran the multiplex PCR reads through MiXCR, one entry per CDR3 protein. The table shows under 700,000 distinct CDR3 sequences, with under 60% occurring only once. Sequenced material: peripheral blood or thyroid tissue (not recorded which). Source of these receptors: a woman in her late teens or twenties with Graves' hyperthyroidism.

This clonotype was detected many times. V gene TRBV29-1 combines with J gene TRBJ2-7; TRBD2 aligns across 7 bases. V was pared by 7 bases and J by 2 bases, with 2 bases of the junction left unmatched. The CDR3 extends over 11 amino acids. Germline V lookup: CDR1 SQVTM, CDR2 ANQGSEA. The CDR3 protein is CSGGSTYEQYF. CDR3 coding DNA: TGCAGCGGCGGGAGTACCTACGAGCAGTACTTC.

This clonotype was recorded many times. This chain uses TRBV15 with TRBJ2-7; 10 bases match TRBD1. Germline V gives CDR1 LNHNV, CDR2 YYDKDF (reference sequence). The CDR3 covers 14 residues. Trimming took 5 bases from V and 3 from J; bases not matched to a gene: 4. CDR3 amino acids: CATSARDRGYEQYF. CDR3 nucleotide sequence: TGTGCCACCAGCGCCCGGGACAGGGGCTACGAGCAGTACTTC.

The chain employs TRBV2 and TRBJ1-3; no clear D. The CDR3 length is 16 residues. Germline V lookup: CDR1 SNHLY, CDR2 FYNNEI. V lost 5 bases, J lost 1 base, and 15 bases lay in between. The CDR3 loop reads CASSYSRRASGNTIYF. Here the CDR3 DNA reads TGTGCCAGCAGTTACTCGAGAAGGGCTTCTGGAAACACCATATATTTT.

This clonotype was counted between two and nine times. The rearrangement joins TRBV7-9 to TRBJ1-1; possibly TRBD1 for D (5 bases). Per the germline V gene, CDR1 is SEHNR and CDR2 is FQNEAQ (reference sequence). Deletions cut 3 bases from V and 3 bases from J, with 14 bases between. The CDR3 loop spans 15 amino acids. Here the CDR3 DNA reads TGTGCCAGCAGCTTGAGACCAGGGAAGGACACTGAAGCTTTCTTT. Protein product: CASSLRPGKDTEAFF.

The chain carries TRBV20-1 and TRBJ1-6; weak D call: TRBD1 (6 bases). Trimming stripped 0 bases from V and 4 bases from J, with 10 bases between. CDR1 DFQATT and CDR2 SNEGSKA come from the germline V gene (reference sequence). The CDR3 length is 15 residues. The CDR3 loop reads CSARDVQGYNSPLHF. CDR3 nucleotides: TGCAGTGCTAGAGATGTACAGGGATATAATTCACCCCTCCACTTT.

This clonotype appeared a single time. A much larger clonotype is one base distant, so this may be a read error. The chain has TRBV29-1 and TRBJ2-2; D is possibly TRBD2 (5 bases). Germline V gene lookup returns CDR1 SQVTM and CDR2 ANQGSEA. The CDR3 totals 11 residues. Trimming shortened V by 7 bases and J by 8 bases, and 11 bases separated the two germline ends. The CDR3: CSAAGEGELFF. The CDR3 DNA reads TGCAGCGCTGCGGGCGAAGGGGAGCTGTTTTTT.

The CDR3 DNA sequence: TGTGCCAGCAGCTTAGTTCGATTAGCCAGGTCGGTAAAAGGTTACGAGCAGTACTTC. Encoded protein: CASSLVRLARSVKGYEQYF. The chain combines TRBV7-9 with TRBJ2-7; the D is unclear. CDR1 and CDR2 from the germline V gene are SEHNR and FQNEAQ (reference sequence). There are 19 residues in the CDR3. Trimming took off 1 base at V and 4 bases at J, with 26 bases between the two ends.

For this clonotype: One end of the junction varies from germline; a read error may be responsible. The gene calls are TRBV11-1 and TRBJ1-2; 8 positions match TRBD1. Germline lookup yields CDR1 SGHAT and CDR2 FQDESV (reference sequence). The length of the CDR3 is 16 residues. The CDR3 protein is CASSSPSDREDYGYAF. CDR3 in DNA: TGTGCCAGCAGCTCCCCCTCGGACAGGGAGGACTATGGCTACGCCTTC.